Below, 18 T cell receptor beta chains from the same sample are listed, as sequenced in a study of CXCR3-negative and CXCR3-positive naive CD8 T cells. The TRB cDNA libraries were prepared by 5' RACE with UMI labels. TCRdb reprocessed the 5' RACE reads and stores each CDR3 protein as one record, lacking DNA. The sample table includes roughly 41,000 distinct CDR3 sequences. The sequencing sample was made of memory CD8+ T cells from blood. These receptors all stem from a human donor in good health. Some clones in this sample may be carry-over from other donors' samples.

The gene calls are TRBV29-1 and TRBJ2-1; TCRdb designates TRBD2, a call that cannot be tested without DNA. Germline loops: CDR1 SQVTM, CDR2 ANQGSEA. This CDR3 region has 12 residues. CDR3 in amino acids: CSIFLSGNEQFF.

The chain links TRBV29-1 to TRBJ2-7. The CDR3 consists of 11 residues. The germline CDR1 and CDR2 sequences are SQVTM and ANQGSEA. CDR3 in amino acids: CSVELVGMQYF.

The chain carries TRBV6-2 or TRBV6-3 and TRBJ2-1; the D call of TRBD1 rests on TCRdb alone, since no DNA is present to check it. This CDR3 is built from 17 residues. From germline, CDR1 is MNHEY and CDR2 SVGEGT. CDR3: CASSPFATDRDNNEQFF.

V usage is TRBV6-5 and J usage is TRBJ2-5; TCRdb indicates TRBD1, and absent DNA this call remains unverified. Germline V lookup: CDR1 MNHEY, CDR2 SVGAGI. The CDR3 is 13 residues long. The CDR3 sequence: CASSPLSRETQYF.

This rearrangement joins TRBV2 to TRBJ2-7; the D gene TCRdb calls, TRBD2, cannot be checked with no DNA. The germline CDR1 and CDR2 sequences are SNHLY and FYNNEI. The CDR3 extends over 17 amino acids. CDR3 loop: CASSEGSSRTTIYEQYF.

The chain uses TRBV7-6 and TRBJ2-7; TCRdb returns TRBD1, unconfirmable since there is no DNA. CDR3 length: 14 amino acids. Per the germline V gene, CDR1 is SGHVS and CDR2 is FNYEAQ. The CDR3 sequence: CASSPRTGAYEQYF.

The V gene is TRBV7-8, the J gene TRBJ1-4. There are 15 residues in the CDR3. Germline lookup yields CDR1 SGHVS and CDR2 FQNEAQ. The CDR3 region is CASSLNEQSNEKLFF.

By frequency, this clonotype is medium-sized. V and J are TRBV18 and TRBJ2-1. The germline V gene encodes CDR1 KGHSH and CDR2 LQKENI. The CDR3 runs to 12 residues. CDR3 protein: CASSPSYNEQFF.

The gene calls are TRBV7-3 and TRBJ1-2; with no DNA, the TCRdb D assignment of TRBD1 cannot be verified. CDR3 size: 13 residues. CDR1 SGHTA and CDR2 FQGTGA come from the germline V gene. The chain's CDR3 is CASSEGTGEGYTF.

V and J are TRBV28 and TRBJ1-4; no DNA is available, so the TRBD1 call from TCRdb remains unchecked. The CDR3 contains 17 residues. Germline loops: CDR1 MDHEN, CDR2 SYDVKM. The CDR3 spells CASSSPIIQGTNEKLFF.

V gene TRBV27 combines with J gene TRBJ2-7; TCRdb's D call, TRBD1, is unchecked because there is no DNA. The CDR3 has 14 amino acids. From germline, CDR1 is MNHEY and CDR2 SMNVEV (reference sequence). The CDR3 is CASSKYRGWSEQYF.

V and J are TRBV27 and TRBJ1-5. The CDR3 covers 16 residues. Germline V gives CDR1 MNHEY, CDR2 SMNVEV (reference sequence). This CDR3 is CASSLLVPGGDQPQHF.

The V call is TRBV9, the J call TRBJ2-7; the D call from TCRdb, TRBD1, cannot be confirmed without DNA. This CDR3 comprises 14 residues. The germline CDR1 and CDR2 sequences are SGDLS and YYNGEE. The CDR3 reads CASSVSNGGYEQYF.

The genes are TRBV4-2 and TRBJ2-7; TCRdb lists TRBD2, though no DNA is available to test this call. Germline V CDR1 and CDR2: LGHNA, YNFKEQ. The CDR3 contains 16 residues. CDR3 protein: CASSQERAGPSYEQYF.

The chain uses TRBV7-2 and TRBJ2-7; TCRdb indicates TRBD1, and absent DNA this call remains unverified. The germline gives CDR1 SGHTA, CDR2 FQGNSA. The CDR3 extends over 14 amino acids. This CDR3 reads CASSLGGQAYEQYF.

This sequence joins TRBV7-2 and TRBJ1-2. CDR3 length equals 13 residues. The germline V gene encodes CDR1 SGHTA and CDR2 FQGNSA. The CDR3 protein is CASSFSVVGGYTF.

The V gene is TRBV7-9, the J gene TRBJ1-4; there is no DNA to check the TCRdb D call of TRBD1. The CDR3 is 16 residues long. CDR1 SEHNR and CDR2 FQNEAQ come from the germline V gene (reference sequence). The CDR3 reads CASSLAHRVANEKLFF. Based on the CDR3 plus reference TRBV7-9 and TRBJ1-4, the full variable domain is DTGVSQNPRHKITKRGQNVTFRCDPISEHNRLYWYRQTLGQGPEFLTYFQNEAQLEKSRLLSDRFSAERPKGSFSTLEIQRTEQGDSAMYLCASSLAHRVANEKLFFGSGTQLSVL.

The CDR3 reads CASSKAEGGWDTCFSYEQYF. This sequence joins TRBV21-1 and TRBJ2-7; TCRdb calls TRBD1, which cannot be checked without DNA. TRBV21-1 is a pseudogene. CDR3 length equals 20 residues.